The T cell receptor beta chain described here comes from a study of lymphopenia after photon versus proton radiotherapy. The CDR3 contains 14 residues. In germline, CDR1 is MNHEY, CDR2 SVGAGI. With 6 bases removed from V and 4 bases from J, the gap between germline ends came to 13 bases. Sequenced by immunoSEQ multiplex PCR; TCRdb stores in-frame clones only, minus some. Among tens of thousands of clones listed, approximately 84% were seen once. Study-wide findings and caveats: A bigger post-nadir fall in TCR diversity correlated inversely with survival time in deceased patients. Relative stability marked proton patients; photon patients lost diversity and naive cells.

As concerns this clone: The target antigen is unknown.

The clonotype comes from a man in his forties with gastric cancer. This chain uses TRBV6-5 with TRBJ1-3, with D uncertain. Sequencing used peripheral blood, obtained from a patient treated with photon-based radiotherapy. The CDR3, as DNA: TGTGCCAGCAGAGACACTTCTGGAGGAAACACCATATATTTT. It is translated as CASRDTSGGNTIYF.